The 18 T cell receptor beta chains below all came from one sample that was sequenced in a study of vaccination effects on CD4 cells after COVID-19 (dated by TCRdb to 2021 to 2024). Their antigens are not known. In the ViraFEST assay, PBMC were stimulated with viral peptide pools, and antigen-specific CD4+ T cell clonotypes were then identified by expansion using TCR sequencing. After less than eleven days of culture, CD4+ T cells were isolated with the EasySep CD4+ T cell isolation kit. None of the healthy vaccine recipients had a prior SARS-CoV-2 infection, which was confirmed by nucleocapsid antibody tests that came back negative both before and after vaccination. Libraries were constructed by the immunoSEQ multiplex PCR assay. Drawn from immuneACCESS, this table holds only the in-frame rearrangements with V and J called that TCRdb kept. Clones are partly lost; checked studies trace under half to an unresolved V gene and leave the rest unexplained. Across this sample there are tens of thousands of clones, with around 69% seen only once. Of the sample, 2.5% to 3.5% is held by the ten largest clones.

Material: CD4+ T cells from PBMCs cultured with HCoV-NL63 spike peptides, obtained before COVID-19 vaccination. Interpreted using the paper, the cell subset or site label stands for: HCoV-NL63 spike overlapping peptide pool stimulation. The receptors originated from a human donor who received a COVID-19 vaccine.

This clone occurred a few times. The rearrangement uses TRBV5-4 and TRBJ1-1; 10 bases agree with TRBD1. The germline CDR1 and CDR2 sequences are SGHNT and YYREEE (reference sequence). Trimming at V came to 4 bases and at J to 4 bases, leaving 7 bases not matched to a gene. The CDR3 consists of 15 residues. The CDR3 sequence: CASSPRQGASTEAFF. CDR3 bases: TGTGCCAGCAGCCCGAGACAGGGGGCGAGCACTGAAGCTTTCTTT.

The chain recombines TRBV30 with TRBJ2-2, with 9 bases fitting TRBD1. The trim removed 4 bases at V and 1 base at J, leaving 4 bases unmatched. The CDR3 loop spans 15 amino acids. Germline V gene sequence: CDR1 GTSNPN, CDR2 SVGIG (reference sequence). The CDR3 sequence is CAWNPGQGNTGELFF. CDR3 in DNA: TGTGCCTGGAACCCGGGACAGGGGAACACCGGGGAGCTGTTTTTT.

The chain combines TRBV5-1 with TRBJ1-1; TRBD1 matches 8 bases. V lost 2 bases to trimming and J lost 4 bases; unmatched junction nucleotides: 1. This CDR3 region has 13 residues. Germline CDR1 reads SGHRS; CDR2 reads YFSETQ. In DNA, the CDR3 is TGCGCCAGCAGCTTTGACAGGGGCACTGAAGCTTTCTTT. It translates to CASSFDRGTEAFF.

This clone came up a few times. V gene TRBV5-6 combines with J gene TRBJ1-6; tentative D call: TRBD1 (5 bases). This CDR3 has 14 amino acids. V was trimmed by 4 bases and J by 9 bases, leaving 14 bases between them. The germline V gene has CDR1 SGHDT and CDR2 YYEEEE. In nucleotides, the CDR3 is TGTGCCAGCAGCCCGTCAGGGTTCTCTTCACCCCTCCACTTT. Translating it yields CASSPSGFSSPLHF.

V usage is TRBV7-8 and J usage is TRBJ2-1, with 7 bases lining up with TRBD2. Germline V gene sequence: CDR1 SGHVS, CDR2 FQNEAQ. Losses at the gene ends were 4 bases for V and 0 bases for J; bases not matched to a gene: 6. CDR3 length equals 16 residues. CDR3 nucleotide sequence: TGTGCCAGCAGCTCGGGGGGTCAACTCTCCTACAATGAGCAGTTCTTC. Translating gives CASSSGGQLSYNEQFF.

The chain employs TRBV7-2 and TRBJ2-1; 10 nucleotides match TRBD2. Germline loops: CDR1 SGHTA, CDR2 FQGNSA. This CDR3 has 16 amino acids. V dropped 4 bases and J dropped 8; count of bases not matched to a gene: 11. This CDR3 is CASSSAFSGGADEQFF. The CDR3 DNA reads TGTGCCAGCAGCTCCGCCTTCAGCGGGGGGGCAGATGAGCAGTTCTTC. Based on the CDR3 plus reference TRBV7-2 and TRBJ2-1, the full variable domain is GAGVSQSPSNKVTEKGKDVELRCDPISGHTALYWYRQSLGQGLEFLIYFQGNSAPDKSGLPSDRFSAERTGGSVSTLTIQRTQQEDSAVYLCASSSAFSGGADEQFFGPGTRLTVL.

This clone showed up just a few times. The chain combines TRBV14 with TRBJ1-1; TRBD1 is a possible D gene (5 bases). Germline V lookup: CDR1 SGHDN, CDR2 FVKESK. Deletions cut 6 bases from V and 1 base from J, with 9 bases between. The CDR3 sequence is 13 residues long. CDR3 in DNA: TGTGCCAGCAGTTTTGACAGGAACACTGAAGCTTTCTTT. As protein: CASSFDRNTEAFF.

This clone was observed a handful of times. The rearrangement joins TRBV4-1 to TRBJ1-1, with D possibly being TRBD1 (6 bases). Germline loops: CDR1 MGHRA, CDR2 YSYEKL. V was trimmed by 1 base and J by 1 base, leaving 7 bases between them. CDR3 length equals 14 residues. The CDR3, as DNA: TGCGCCAGCAGCCAAGGGACAGCGAACACTGAAGCTTTCTTT. Translated: CASSQGTANTEAFF.

This clone occurred a few times. The CDR3 DNA follows: TGTGCCAGCAAGCAGGGCAATCAGCCCCAGCATTTT. It is translated as CASKQGNQPQHF. The rearrangement uses TRBV12-3 or TRBV12-4 and TRBJ1-5; D is unclear. The CDR3 is made up of 12 amino acids. V was cut by 7 bases and J by 2 bases, with 6 bases left in between.

The genes are TRBV5-5 and TRBJ1-2, with 8 bases fitting TRBD1. CDR3 length: 15 amino acids. With V trimmed by 0 bases and J by 5 bases, 6 bases remained unmatched. Germline CDR1 reads SGHKS; CDR2 reads YYEKEE (reference sequence). The CDR3 region is CASSLVDRAPYGYTF. The DNA of the CDR3 is TGTGCCAGCAGCTTGGTGGACAGGGCTCCTTATGGCTACACCTTC.

This clone came up once. In DNA, the CDR3 is TGTGCCAGCAGTAAGTTCCACAGGGGGCGGCAAGAGACCCAGTACTTC. This translates into CASSKFHRGRQETQYF. V is TRBV2 and J is TRBJ2-5; TRBD1 matches 9 bases. The CDR3 is 16 amino acids. Germline trimming cut 5 bases from V and 2 bases from J; bases unmatched to any gene: 9. Germline CDR1 reads SNHLY; CDR2 reads FYNNEI.

A single count supports this clone. The chain links TRBV9 to TRBJ2-3, with 11 bases matching TRBD2. Germline loops: CDR1 SGDLS, CDR2 YYNGEE. The CDR3 totals 15 residues. The V segment lost 4 bases and the J segment 1 base; nucleotides outside the gene matches: 2. Here the CDR3 reads CASSKLAGGTDTQYF. The CDR3 DNA follows: TGTGCCAGCAGCAAACTAGCGGGAGGCACAGATACGCAGTATTTT.

This chain uses TRBV12-3 or TRBV12-4 with TRBJ1-2; D unresolved. The V and J ends lost 2 bases and 1 base respectively, with 5 bases between them. The CDR3 loop spans 13 amino acids. CDR3 DNA sequence: TGTGCCAGCAGTTTAAAAGTTAACTATGGCTACACCTTC. Translation: CASSLKVNYGYTF.

The chain links TRBV6-5 to TRBJ1-6; D is uncertain. Germline V lookup: CDR1 MNHEY, CDR2 SVGAGI. This CDR3 region has 14 residues. Deletions cut 6 bases from V and 10 bases from J, with 16 bases between. The CDR3 sequence is CASSSDGMHSPLHF. The CDR3 DNA follows: TGTGCCAGCAGCTCGGACGGTATGCACTCACCCCTCCACTTT.

This clone was seen a few times. The chain uses TRBV7-2 and TRBJ2-5; D gene unclear. The CDR3 has 13 residues. With 3 bases removed from V and 1 base from J, the gap between germline ends came to 6 bases. Germline V gives CDR1 SGHTA, CDR2 FQGNSA. The CDR3 DNA is TGTGCCAGCAGCTTCTACAGCCAAGAGACCCAGTACTTC. Translating it yields CASSFYSQETQYF.

The chain links TRBV6-2 or TRBV6-3 to TRBJ2-4; the D is unclear. The CDR3 runs 15 residues. Trimming took 2 bases from V and 5 from J, leaving 13 bases between them. Germline V CDR1 and CDR2: MNHEY, SVGEGT. CDR3 DNA: TGTGCCAGCAGTTACATGGGCCGAATCCAAAACATTCAGTACTTC. Translated, it gives CASSYMGRIQNIQYF.

This clone came up a few times. This chain joins TRBV5-1 and TRBJ1-3; 9 nucleotides match TRBD1. J was trimmed by 5 bases and V by 3 bases; bases with no gene match: 6. Per the germline V gene, CDR1 is SGHRS and CDR2 is YFSETQ. The CDR3 is 15 amino acids. CDR3 in amino acids: CASSYTGGGRNTIYF. DNA of the CDR3: TGCGCCAGCAGCTATACAGGGGGCGGGAGAAACACCATATATTTT.

V gene TRBV5-8 combines with J gene TRBJ2-1; D uncertain. Germline values: CDR1 SGHTS, CDR2 YDEGEE. This CDR3 spans 14 amino acids. Trimming left V 0 bases short and J 1 base short, with 5 bases between. The CDR3 sequence: CASSLGPSYNEQFF. The CDR3 nucleotides are TGTGCCAGCAGCTTGGGACCGTCCTACAATGAGCAGTTCTTC.